The 24 T cell receptor beta chains reported below all come from one sample, sequenced in a study of T cell changes during pregnancy in multiple sclerosis. The assay was immunoSEQ multiplex PCR, and TCRdb's table has in-frame clones only and misses some. The table has around 83,000 clones, about 93% seen once. The source material was CD4+ T cells from peripheral blood mononuclear cells, sampled in the second trimester of pregnancy. Receptor source: a female donor with multiple sclerosis, enrolled in a pregnancy study.

The V call is TRBV7-8, the J call TRBJ2-5; D possibly corresponds to TRBD2 (5 bases). This CDR3 has 22 amino acids. The V and J ends lost 3 bases and 1 base respectively, with 33 bases between them. Germline V CDR1 and CDR2: SGHVS, FQNEAQ. The chain's CDR3 is CASSFSRTRVLDPLTFQETQYF. CDR3 DNA sequence: TGTGCCAGCAGCTTCAGCCGGACTCGCGTCCTGGACCCGCTCACCTTCCAAGAGACCCAGTACTTC.

The table lists this clone with a count of one. This chain joins TRBV7-9 and TRBJ1-2; 8 nucleotides match TRBD1. After removal of 5 bases from V and 4 bases from J, the junction contained 6 bases not matched to a gene. Per the germline V gene, CDR1 is SEHNR and CDR2 is FQNEAQ (reference sequence). The CDR3 is made up of 14 amino acids. CDR3 nucleotide sequence: TGTGCCAGCAGCATGCTCGGGACAGGCTATGGCTACACCTTC. This sequence encodes CASSMLGTGYGYTF. The full variable domain, its missing parts supplied by reference TRBV7-9 and TRBJ1-2, is DTGVSQNPRHKITKRGQNVTFRCDPISEHNRLYWYRQTLGQGPEFLTYFQNEAQLEKSRLLSDRFSAERPKGSFSTLEIQRTEQGDSAMYLCASSMLGTGYGYTFGSGTRLTVV.

In this sample, this clone turned up once. The chain recombines TRBV11-2 with TRBJ1-2, with a possible D match to TRBD1 (6 bases). Germline V CDR1 and CDR2: SGHAT, FQNNGV. There are 14 residues in the CDR3. V lost 1 base, J lost 2 bases, and 8 bases lay in between. CDR3 region: CASSLGGTNYGYTF. The CDR3 region has the DNA TGTGCCAGCAGCTTAGGTGGGACAAACTATGGCTACACCTTC.

This sequence joins TRBV6-1 and TRBJ1-5; perhaps TRBD1 as D (5 bases). Looked up from germline, CDR1 is MNHNS and CDR2 is SASEGT. V was clipped by 1 base and J by 3 bases, with 7 bases between them. This CDR3 contains 14 residues. CDR3 in DNA: TGTGCCAGCAGTGAAGAGGGGTCCAATCAGCCCCAGCATTTT. The encoded protein is CASSEEGSNQPQHF.

The chain recombines TRBV7-2 with TRBJ2-6; D might be TRBD1 (6 bases). V gave up 5 bases and J gave up 4 bases, with 9 bases separating them. This CDR3 has 14 residues. The germline V gene has CDR1 SGHTA and CDR2 FQGNSA. The CDR3 DNA reads as TGTGCCAGCAGCCAGGGGTACGGGGCCAACGTCCTGACTTTC. Translating it yields CASSQGYGANVLTF.

The V gene is TRBV2, the J gene TRBJ1-4; D ambiguous. The CDR3 is made up of 14 amino acids. V lost 8 bases, J lost 4 bases, and 14 bases lay in between. Germline CDR1 is SNHLY and CDR2 is FYNNEI. The CDR3 loop is CASLGGPYNEKLFF. In nucleotides, the CDR3 is TGTGCCAGCTTGGGAGGACCTTATAATGAAAAACTGTTTTTT. Full variable domain (outside the CDR3, taken from reference TRBV2 and TRBJ1-4): EPEVTQTPSHQVTQMGQEVILRCVPISNHLYFYWYRQILGQKVEFLVSFYNNEISEKSEIFDDQFSVERPDGSNFTLKIRSTKLEDSAMYFCASLGGPYNEKLFFGSGTQLSVL.

The V gene is TRBV19, the J gene TRBJ2-3, with a weak D call TRBD2 (5 bases). CDR1 is LNHDA and CDR2 is SQIVND in the germline V gene (reference sequence). V was pared by 1 base and J by 0 bases, with 8 bases between. The CDR3 runs 15 residues. Here the CDR3 DNA reads TGTGCCAGTAGTATAGTAACGGGAAGCACAGATACGCAGTATTTT. Translated: CASSIVTGSTDTQYF.

The DNA of the CDR3 is TGTGCCAGCAGTAAGGGACAGGGTCTCGGCTACACCTTC. Protein product: CASSKGQGLGYTF. The genes are TRBV6-5 and TRBJ1-2, with 9 positions matching TRBD1. This CDR3 has 13 amino acids. V lost 5 bases to trimming and J lost 8 bases; unmatched junction nucleotides: 6. The germline gives CDR1 MNHEY, CDR2 SVGAGI.

This clone was detected a few times. The chain recombines TRBV19 with TRBJ2-2, with D possibly TRBD2 on 5 matching bases. Deletions cut 3 bases from V and 0 bases from J, with 8 bases between. Germline CDR1 is LNHDA and CDR2 is SQIVND (reference sequence). The CDR3 is made up of 15 amino acids. CDR3 region: CASSMRVSNTGELFF. CDR3 nucleotides: TGTGCCAGTAGTATGCGGGTTTCGAACACCGGGGAGCTGTTTTTT.

The genes are TRBV7-2 and TRBJ1-1; D may be TRBD1 (6 bases). Trimming stripped 4 bases from V and 5 bases from J, with 8 bases between. Germline CDR1 and CDR2: SGHTA and FQGNSA. The CDR3 runs 12 residues. The CDR3 DNA sequence: TGTGCCAGCAGCTCTAGGGGGACTGAAGCTTTCTTT. Translated: CASSSRGTEAFF.

This clone has a handful of counts. This chain links TRBV7-2 with TRBJ1-6; 7 nucleotides line up with TRBD1. The CDR3 spans 15 residues. Germline V gene lookup returns CDR1 SGHTA and CDR2 FQGNSA. The V and J ends lost 6 bases and 7 bases, in that order; junction bases with no gene match: 9. The CDR3 DNA reads as TGTGCCAGCAGGCGACGAGGACAGGACAATTCACCCCTCCACTTT. Protein sequence: CASRRRGQDNSPLHF.

The chain couples TRBV19 to TRBJ2-3, with 7 bases that match TRBD1. V was clipped by 4 bases and J by 4 bases; unmatched bases: 11. This CDR3 has 16 residues. Per the germline V gene, CDR1 is LNHDA and CDR2 is SQIVND (reference sequence). CDR3 protein: CASSTWTGDSADTQYF. CDR3 DNA: TGTGCCAGTAGTACGTGGACAGGTGACAGCGCAGATACGCAGTATTTT.

The CDR3 DNA follows: TGTGCCAGCAGCCGAAAAGCGGGGCTAGCGAAGGCCAATGAGCAGTTCTTC. Translated, it gives CASSRKAGLAKANEQFF. The chain is built from TRBV7-3 and TRBJ2-1; TRBD2 matches 7 bases. V gave up 5 bases and J gave up 6 bases; unmatched junction bases: 16. This CDR3 comprises 17 residues. Germline V gene lookup returns CDR1 SGHTA and CDR2 FQGTGA.

In nucleotides, the CDR3 is TGTGCCAGCACCAACGGGCAGGGGGCAGGTGGCTACACCTTC. Its protein product is CASTNGQGAGGYTF. This chain joins TRBV6-6 and TRBJ1-2, with 8 positions matching TRBD1. Trimming cost V 7 bases and J 7 bases; bases outside gene matches: 11. There are 14 residues in the CDR3. Germline V gene data show CDR1 as MNHNY and CDR2 as SVGAGI (reference sequence).

V gene TRBV5-6 combines with J gene TRBJ2-1, with D tentatively TRBD1 (6 bases). The V end lost 0 bases, the J end lost 0 bases, and 13 bases lay between the germline ends. Germline V gene lookup returns CDR1 SGHDT and CDR2 YYEEEE. This CDR3 has 17 amino acids. The CDR3 loop reads CASSLAVRGRSYNEQFF. The CDR3 bases are TGTGCCAGCAGCTTGGCCGTCAGGGGACGCTCCTACAATGAGCAGTTCTTC.

The rearrangement links TRBV7-9 to TRBJ2-5, with 7 bases matching TRBD2. The germline CDR1 and CDR2 sequences are SEHNR and FQNEAQ (reference sequence). This CDR3 is 15 amino acids long. The J segment lost 1 base and the V segment lost 5 bases, leaving 7 bases of the junction unmatched. This chain's CDR3 is CASSPSGVRQETQYF. Written as DNA, the CDR3 is TGTGCCAGCAGCCCGAGCGGGGTACGCCAAGAGACCCAGTACTTC.

The V and J genes are TRBV7-7 and TRBJ2-5, with 7 positions matching TRBD1. The V segment lost 4 bases and the J segment 5 bases; nucleotides outside the gene matches: 7. There are 14 residues in the CDR3. Looked up from germline, CDR1 is SSHAT and CDR2 is FNYEAQ (reference sequence). The CDR3 sequence is CASSYHRGQETQYF. For the CDR3, the DNA is TGTGCCAGCAGCTATCACAGGGGTCAGGAGACCCAGTACTTC.

This CDR3 reads CASSPGTSGVKTQYF. The CDR3 DNA reads as TGTGCCAGCAGTCCCGGGACTAGCGGGGTCAAGACCCAGTACTTC. The rearrangement links TRBV6-6 to TRBJ2-5; 13 positions agree with TRBD2. V lost 5 bases to trimming and J lost 6 bases; unmatched junction nucleotides: 6. The CDR3 sequence is 15 residues long. Germline CDR1 reads MNHNY; CDR2 reads SVGAGI (reference sequence).

The V gene is TRBV6-5, the J gene TRBJ1-1; D unresolved. The V gene lost 2 bases and the J gene lost 6 bases, with 7 bases spanning the gap. Germline CDR1 and CDR2: MNHEY and SVGAGI. This CDR3 contains 12 residues. DNA for the CDR3: TGTGCCAGCAGTTACCGGGGATCTGAAGCTTTCTTT. Encoded protein: CASSYRGSEAFF.

This clone was seen only once. V is TRBV5-1 and J is TRBJ2-3, with 12 bases identical to TRBD2. The germline V gene encodes CDR1 SGHRS and CDR2 YFSETQ. Trimming removed 7 bases from V and 4 bases from J; junction bases left unmatched: 16. The length of the CDR3 is 18 residues. The DNA for the CDR3 is TGCGCCAGCGGTACCGGGACAGGACGACTAGCGGGAGCAGATACGCAGTATTTT. This translates into CASGTGTGRLAGADTQYF.

This chain links TRBV5-1 with TRBJ2-7, with 11 nucleotides matching TRBD2. This CDR3 spans 16 amino acids. Germline V gene sequence: CDR1 SGHRS, CDR2 YFSETQ. V gave up 1 base and J gave up 1 base; unmatched junction bases: 4. CDR3: CASSLIRLAGSYEQYF. The DNA of the CDR3 is TGCGCCAGCAGCTTGATACGACTAGCGGGGTCCTACGAGCAGTACTTC.

V is TRBV7-9 and J is TRBJ1-2; 10 bases match TRBD1. V shed 3 bases and J 7 bases; nucleotides not matched to a gene: 8. The CDR3 runs 15 residues. The V gene's germline CDR1 is SEHNR and CDR2 FQNEAQ (reference sequence). The CDR3 is CASSFAGTGVGGYTF. The DNA of the CDR3 is TGTGCCAGCAGCTTCGCCGGGACAGGGGTTGGTGGCTACACCTTC.

CDR3 sequence (DNA): TGTGCCAGTAGTATAAGTACGGGTCCCTGGAACACCGGGGAGCTGTTTTTT. Protein: CASSISTGPWNTGELFF. The rearrangement uses TRBV19 and TRBJ2-2; no definite D call. V was pared by 2 bases and J by 1 base, with 14 bases between. Germline loops: CDR1 LNHDA, CDR2 SQIVND (reference sequence). The CDR3 is made up of 17 amino acids. Complete variable domain (other parts from reference TRBV19 and TRBJ2-2): DGGITQSPKYLFRKEGQNVTLSCEQNLNHDAMYWYRQDPGQGLRLIYYSQIVNDFQKGDIAEGYSVSREKKESFPLTVTSAQKNPTAFYLCASSISTGPWNTGELFFGEGSRLTVL.

The chain carries TRBV5-1 and TRBJ2-3; 9 positions match TRBD1. V shed 0 bases and J 2 bases; nucleotides not matched to a gene: 4. CDR3 length equals 16 residues. Per the germline V gene, CDR1 is SGHRS and CDR2 is YFSETQ. CDR3 DNA: TGCGCCAGCAGCTTGGGGGACAGGGACAACACAGATACGCAGTATTTT. Encoded protein: CASSLGDRDNTDTQYF.